One T cell receptor (beta chain) is described in this entry. The record originates from a study of T cells in tuberculosis. Some clones are missing from TCRdb's copy, which holds only in-frame ones; the method was immunoSEQ multiplex PCR. The data show around 10,000 clones, approximately 94% seen once. V was clipped by 0 bases and J by 3 bases; unmatched bases: 6. Germline V gives CDR1 SGHRS, CDR2 YFSETQ. The CDR3 is 16 residues long. Sequencing used PBMCs. The chain has TRBV5-1 and TRBJ2-7; TRBD1 matches at 10 bases. The sequence was collected from an adult with tuberculosis. The CDR3 is CASSLGPTGGVYEQYF. CDR3 in DNA: TGCGCCAGCAGCTTGGGGCCGACAGGGGGCGTCTACGAGCAGTACTTC.